Listed below are T cell receptor beta chains from one sample, sequenced in a study of OX40 agonist ivuxolimab in advanced cancers. Measured with immunoSEQ multiplex PCR; TCRdb has only the in-frame clones, and not every one. Here the sample spans nearly 25,000 clones, around 79% being singletons. The sequencing here drew on CD4+ or CD8+ T cells sorted from blood, taken in a trial of the OX40 agonist ivuxolimab. The receptors here all came from an adult with an advanced solid tumor such as melanoma, head and neck, liver or kidney cancer. The CDR3 runs from the conserved cysteine through the conserved F or W. A D gene is named only where the DNA matches it firmly. The size entry is marked missing in some rows and otherwise reads once, few, many or a size class.

D	size	V	J	CDR3	DNA
NA	once	TRBV25-1	TRBJ1-1	CASSVWGTNTEAFF	TGTGCCAGCAGTGTTTGGGGGACGAACACTGAAGCTTTCTTT
NA	NA	TRBV27	TRBJ1-2	CASSSGGRLYGYTF	TGTGCCAGCAGTTCTGGAGGACGGCTCTATGGCTACACCTTC
NA	NA	TRBV19	TRBJ1-1	CASSIADGRGAEAFF	TGTGCCAGTAGTATAGCGGACGGACGGGGGGCTGAAGCTTTCTTT
NA	NA	TRBV7-9	TRBJ2-1	CASSPKVEGNEQFF	TGTGCCAGCAGCCCCAAGGTAGAGGGGAATGAGCAGTTCTTC
NA	NA	TRBV5-5	TRBJ2-7	CASSFVGKYSYEQYF	TGTGCCAGCAGCTTTGTGGGCAAATACTCCTACGAGCAGTACTTC
NA	NA	TRBV30	TRBJ2-5	CAGRDWGAKVAQYF	TGTGCCGGTCGGGATTGGGGGGCAAAGGTGGCCCAGTACTTC
NA	once	TRBV28	TRBJ1-5	CASSLLGGQGNQPQHF	TGTGCCAGCAGTTTATTGGGAGGCCAGGGCAATCAGCCCCAGCATTTT
NA	NA	TRBV10-3	TRBJ1-6	CAISQRVDRPPLHF	TGTGCCATCAGCCAACGGGTCGACAGGCCACCCCTCCACTTT
NA	NA	TRBV21-1	TRBJ1-5	CASSTYPGQGRYSNQPQHF	TGTGCCAGCAGCACCTACCCGGGACAGGGCCGATATAGCAATCAGCCCCAGCATTTT
TRBD1	NA	TRBV2	TRBJ1-2	CASRRPGRGGYGYTF	TGTGCCAGCAGACGACCGGGCAGGGGGGGCTATGGCTACACCTTC
TRBD2	NA	TRBV7-2	TRBJ2-5	CASSLALAGGQETQYF	TGTGCCAGCAGCTTAGCTCTAGCGGGGGGGCAAGAGACCCAGTACTTC
NA	NA	TRBV19	TRBJ2-3	CASSTAGRSTDTQYF	TGTGCCAGTAGCACGGCGGGCAGGAGCACAGATACGCAGTATTTT
TRBD1	NA	TRBV5-1	TRBJ1-2	CASSLGQGTYGYTF	TGCGCCAGCAGCTTGGGACAGGGGACCTATGGCTACACCTTC
TRBD1	NA	TRBV9	TRBJ1-4	CASSGGQATTNEKLFF	TGTGCCAGCAGCGGGGGACAGGCGACGACTAATGAAAAACTGTTTTTT
NA	NA	TRBV28	TRBJ2-1	CASSLNIYEQFF	TGTGCCAGCAGTTTAAATATTTATGAGCAGTTCTTC
NA	NA	TRBV19	TRBJ1-3	CASYTRGSIGNTIYF	TGTGCCAGCTATACCCGTGGCAGCATTGGAAACACCATATATTTT
NA	NA	TRBV6-4	TRBJ1-1	CASSRPLTLEAFF	TGTGCCAGCAGTCGACCCCTGACCCTCGAAGCTTTCTTT
NA	NA	TRBV20-1	TRBJ2-3	CSASLDTQYF	TGCAGTGCCAGCTTAGATACGCAGTATTTT
NA	NA	TRBV25-1	TRBJ1-2	CASSESGGYYGYTF	TGTGCCAGCAGTGAATCTGGGGGGTACTATGGCTACACCTTC
TRBD1	NA	TRBV7-7	TRBJ2-2	CASSPTGQGVPTGELFF	TGTGCCAGCAGCCCCACTGGACAGGGGGTCCCGACCGGGGAGCTGTTTTTT
NA	NA	TRBV27	TRBJ1-4	CASSLQQGGEKLFF	TGTGCCAGCAGTTTGCAACAGGGCGGTGAAAAACTGTTTTTT
NA	NA	TRBV6-5	TRBJ1-6	CASSSRERGSPLHF	TGTGCCAGCAGTTCCAGGGAGAGGGGATCACCCCTCCACTTT
NA	NA	TRBV18	TRBJ1-2	CASSPGPWGYTF	TGTGCCAGCTCACCGGGACCGTGGGGCTACACCTTC
NA	NA	TRBV5-1	TRBJ2-7	CASRDLGTYEQYF	TGCGCCAGCAGGGACCTCGGGACCTACGAGCAGTACTTC
NA	once	TRBV9	TRBJ2-7	CASSADLETVYEQYF	TGTGCCAGCAGCGCTGACCTGGAAACGGTCTACGAGCAGTACTTC
TRBD1	once	TRBV7-9	TRBJ1-5	CASSRPGTENQPQHF	TGTGCCAGCAGTCGACCCGGGACAGAGAATCAGCCCCAGCATTTT
NA	NA	TRBV5-4	TRBJ2-7	CASSLFGGGFSYEQYF	TGTGCCAGCAGCTTGTTCGGGGGTGGTTTTTCCTACGAGCAGTACTTC
NA	NA	TRBV2	TRBJ1-2	CASSADFSNYGYTF	TGTGCCAGCAGTGCGGACTTTTCAAACTATGGCTACACCTTC
NA	NA	TRBV7-3	TRBJ2-7	CASSLGTPGYEQYF	TGTGCCAGCAGCTTAGGGACACCAGGCTACGAGCAGTACTTC
NA	NA	TRBV4-2	TRBJ2-5	CASSQDLQETQYF	TGTGCCAGCAGCCAAGATTTACAAGAGACCCAGTACTTC
NA	NA	TRBV29-1	TRBJ1-5	CSVGGGRGSGPDQPQHF	TGCAGCGTTGGCGGGGGCAGGGGTTCAGGTCCAGATCAGCCCCAGCATTTT
TRBD1	NA	TRBV5-4	TRBJ2-3	CASSLDRVADTQYF	TGTGCCAGCAGCTTAGACAGGGTCGCAGATACGCAGTATTTT
NA	NA	TRBV30	TRBJ2-7	CAWSWQTGSYEQYF	TGTGCCTGGAGTTGGCAGACCGGCTCCTACGAGCAGTACTTC
NA	NA	TRBV28	TRBJ2-7	CASSSIHPGPRESYEQYF	TGTGCCAGCAGTTCGATTCACCCCGGCCCCAGGGAATCCTACGAGCAGTACTTC
NA	NA	TRBV19	TRBJ1-5	CASSTYRDGNQPQHF	TGTGCCAGTAGTACGTACCGGGACGGCAATCAGCCCCAGCATTTT
TRBD2	NA	TRBV30	TRBJ2-1	CAWTEVQVTSGGYNEQFF	TGTGCCTGGACCGAGGTTCAAGTGACTAGCGGGGGTTACAATGAGCAGTTCTTC
NA	NA	TRBV5-1	TRBJ2-7	CASSLEAQSVNEQYF	TGCGCCAGCAGCTTGGAGGCTCAATCTGTAAACGAGCAGTACTTC
TRBD2	NA	TRBV29-1	TRBJ2-7	CSVEWLAGNLYEQYF	TGCAGCGTTGAATGGCTAGCGGGGAATCTATACGAGCAGTACTTC
TRBD1	NA	TRBV7-6	TRBJ2-7	CASSAGTGGNEQYF	TGTGCCAGCAGCGCCGGGACAGGGGGCAACGAGCAGTACTTC
NA	once	TRBV6-1	TRBJ1-5	CASSEGTSYQPQHF	TGTGCCAGCAGTGAAGGTACCTCTTATCAGCCCCAGCATTTT
NA	NA	TRBV11-2	TRBJ1-1	CASSSTRGNTEAFF	TGTGCCAGCAGCTCGACCAGAGGGAACACTGAAGCTTTCTTT
TRBD1	NA	TRBV18	TRBJ2-5	CASSPGTEETQYF	TGTGCCAGCTCTCCCGGGACAGAAGAGACCCAGTACTTC